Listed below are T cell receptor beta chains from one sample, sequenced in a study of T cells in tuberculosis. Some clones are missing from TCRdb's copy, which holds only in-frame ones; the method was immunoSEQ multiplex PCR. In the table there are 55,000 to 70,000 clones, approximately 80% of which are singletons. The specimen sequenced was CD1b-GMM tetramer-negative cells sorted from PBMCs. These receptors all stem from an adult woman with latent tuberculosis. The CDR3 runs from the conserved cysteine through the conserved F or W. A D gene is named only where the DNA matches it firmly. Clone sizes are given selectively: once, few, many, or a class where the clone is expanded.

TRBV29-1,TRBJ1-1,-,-,TGCAGCGCCGAGGGCAGTTTGAACACTGAAGCTTTCTTT,CSAEGSLNTEAFF
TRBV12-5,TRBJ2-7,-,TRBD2,TGTGCTAGTGGCCCCGGGAGGGACGAGCAGTACTTC,CASGPGRDEQYF
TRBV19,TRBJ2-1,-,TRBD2,TGTGCCAGTAGTATCGGGGGGGGGTCCCCCAATGAGCAGTTCTTC,CASSIGGGSPNEQFF
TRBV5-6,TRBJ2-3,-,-,TGTGCCAGCAGCACGTCCTTGGCTAGCGGCACAGATACGCAGTATTTT,CASSTSLASGTDTQYF
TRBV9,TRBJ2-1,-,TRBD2,TGTGCCAGCAGCGTAGGCAGGGAGGGACTAGCGGGGGGTCTAGAGCAGTTCTTC,CASSVGREGLAGGLEQFF
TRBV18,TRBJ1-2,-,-,TGTGCCAGCTCACCGGACAGAGGATCTGGCTACACCTTC,CASSPDRGSGYTF
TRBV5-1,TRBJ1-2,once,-,TGCGCCAGCAGCTTGGAGGCAGGCCTCTATGGCTACACCTTC,CASSLEAGLYGYTF
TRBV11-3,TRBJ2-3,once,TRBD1,TGTGCCAGCAGGCGCGGACAGGGAACAGATACGCAGTATTTT,CASRRGQGTDTQYF
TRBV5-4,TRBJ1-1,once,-,TGTGCCAGCAGCCCTAAAAGGGGGGGAGCGAGCACTGAAGCTTTCTTT,CASSPKRGGASTEAFF
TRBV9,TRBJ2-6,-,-,TGTGCCAGCAGCGTAGAACCAGGGTCTTATCCCTCTGGGGCCAACGTCCTGACTTTC,CASSVEPGSYPSGANVLTF
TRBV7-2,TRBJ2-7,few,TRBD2,TGTGCCAGCAGCTTTAGCGGGGGCTACGAGCAGTACTTC,CASSFSGGYEQYF
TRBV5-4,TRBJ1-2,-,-,TGTGCCAGCAGCTTGGCCGAGGTTGGCTACACCTTC,CASSLAEVGYTF
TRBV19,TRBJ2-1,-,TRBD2,TGTGCCAGTAGTCTCTTCGGGGAGGATAGCGGGAAATACAATGAGCAGTTCTTC,CASSLFGEDSGKYNEQFF
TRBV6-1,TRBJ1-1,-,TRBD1,TGTGCCAGCAGCCCCGACAGGGGGAACACTGAAGCTTTCTTT,CASSPDRGNTEAFF
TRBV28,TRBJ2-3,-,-,TGTGCCAGCAGTTTACAATTGGCCTCCACAGATACGCAGTATTTT,CASSLQLASTDTQYF
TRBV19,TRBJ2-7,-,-,TGTGCCAGTAGTATACCAGGGTACGAGCAGTACTTC,CASSIPGYEQYF
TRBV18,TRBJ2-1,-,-,TGTGCCAGCTCACCACCATTAGAAAGCATCTCCTACAATGAGCAGTTCTTC,CASSPPLESISYNEQFF
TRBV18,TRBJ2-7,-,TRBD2,TGTGCCAGCTCACCGAAGACTAGCGGCTCCTACGAGCAGTACTTC,CASSPKTSGSYEQYF
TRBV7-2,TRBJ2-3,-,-,TGTGCCAGCAGCTTAACCAGTGTTAAAGATACGCAGTATTTT,CASSLTSVKDTQYF
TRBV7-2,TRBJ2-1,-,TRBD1,TGTGCCAGCAGCCCAGACAGGGGCCCCTACAATGAGCAGTTCTTC,CASSPDRGPYNEQFF
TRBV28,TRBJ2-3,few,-,TGTGCCAGCAGCTTTACCCCAGGGGATACGCAGTATTTT,CASSFTPGDTQYF
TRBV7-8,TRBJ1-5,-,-,TGTGCCAGCAGCCGGGACATCAATCAGCCCCAGCATTTT,CASSRDINQPQHF